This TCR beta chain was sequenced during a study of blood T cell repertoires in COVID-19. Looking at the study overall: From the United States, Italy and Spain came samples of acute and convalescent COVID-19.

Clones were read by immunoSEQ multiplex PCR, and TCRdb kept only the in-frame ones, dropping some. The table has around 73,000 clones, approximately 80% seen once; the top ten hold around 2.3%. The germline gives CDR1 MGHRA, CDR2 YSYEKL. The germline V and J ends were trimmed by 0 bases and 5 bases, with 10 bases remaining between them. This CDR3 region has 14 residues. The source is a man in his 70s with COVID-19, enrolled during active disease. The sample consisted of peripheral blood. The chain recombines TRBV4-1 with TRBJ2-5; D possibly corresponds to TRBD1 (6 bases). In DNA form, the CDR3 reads TGCGCCAGCAGCCAAGATCAGGGGTTTGAGACCCAGTACTTC. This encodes CASSQDQGFETQYF.